The source of this T cell receptor (beta chain) is a study of cytomegalovirus exposure and HLA in healthy donors. A note on this clone: Its target is unknown.

Findings and limits, study-wide: An Asian-associated ancestry cluster reportedly showed fewer N-insertions than the roughly 600-donor mean in a later analysis. It was shown in a later analysis that HLA-associated TCR beta chains were more clonally expanded than other, equally common chains. At a 0.05 false discovery rate, a later analysis found 18,000 or so TCR beta sequences to be associated with HLA alleles. In an earlier analysis, productive rearrangement rates for most beta V segments clustered near 87% or 30%.

Primers for the PCR totalled 60 Vbeta and 13 Jbeta. Some clones are missing from TCRdb's copy, which holds only in-frame ones; the method was immunoSEQ multiplex PCR. The profile shows about 76,000 clones, less than 80% of them singletons. Germline V lookup: CDR1 SGHTA, CDR2 FQGNSA. The CDR3 sequence is 16 residues long. V was shortened by 5 bases and J by 0 bases, with 14 bases between the two germline ends. Source material: PBMCs. This receptor was obtained from a woman aged 40 to 50 in good health and CMV-seropositive. This chain connects TRBV7-2 to TRBJ1-3; possibly TRBD1 for D (5 bases). CDR3 DNA sequence: TGTGCCAGCAGCCTCACAGGTGGCGACTCTGGAAACACCATATATTTT. Translated: CASSLTGGDSGNTIYF.